This T cell receptor beta chain derives from a study of T cell responses to AZD1222 COVID-19 vaccine. Study-level results: Vaccine-associated CD4 TCRs spanned spike, dominant at 160-218 and 743-854.

On this clone: Its antigen remains unknown.

Assay used: immunoSEQ multiplex PCR; TCRdb lists only in-frame clones, some missing. The sample carries roughly 120,000 clones, more than 75% recorded once. The material sequenced was peripheral blood, taken 28 days after the second AZD1222 dose. The clonotype comes from an adult who received the AZD1222 COVID-19 vaccine.

The CDR3: CASSPSGAEQETQYF. The DNA of the CDR3 is TGTGCCAGCAGCCCCTCGGGGGCAGAGCAAGAGACCCAGTACTTC. The chain employs TRBV7-3 and TRBJ2-5; either TRBD1 or TRBD2 may supply D (6 bases each). This CDR3 spans 15 amino acids. Germline values: CDR1 SGHTA, CDR2 FQGTGA. Trimming took off 5 bases at V and 2 bases at J, with 15 bases between the two ends.